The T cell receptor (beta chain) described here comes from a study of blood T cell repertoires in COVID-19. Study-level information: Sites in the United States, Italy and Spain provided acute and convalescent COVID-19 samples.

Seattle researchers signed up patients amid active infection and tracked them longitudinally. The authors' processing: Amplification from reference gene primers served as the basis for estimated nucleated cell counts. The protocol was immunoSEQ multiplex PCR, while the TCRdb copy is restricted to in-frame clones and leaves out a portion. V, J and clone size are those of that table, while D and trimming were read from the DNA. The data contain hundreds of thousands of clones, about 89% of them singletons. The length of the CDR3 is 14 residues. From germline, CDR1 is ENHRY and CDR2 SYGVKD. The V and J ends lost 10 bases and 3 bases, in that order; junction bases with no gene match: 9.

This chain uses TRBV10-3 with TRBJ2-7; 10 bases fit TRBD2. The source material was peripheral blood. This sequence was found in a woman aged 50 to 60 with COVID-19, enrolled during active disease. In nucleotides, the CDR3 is TGTGCCACCACGGGAACTAGCGGGAACTACGAGCAGTACTTC. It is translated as CATTGTSGNYEQYF.